This T cell receptor (beta chain) appears in the sequencing data of a study of T-cell reconstitution after alpha-beta-depleted transplantation in children. This clonotype was seen more than once but under ten times. The CDR3 has 16 amino acids. V was cut by 0 bases and J by 2 bases, with 13 bases left in between. Germline V lookup: CDR1 LGHNA, CDR2 YSLEER. Unique molecular identifiers tagged the TCRbeta library. TCRdb re-called the PCR reads with MiXCR, one entry per CDR3 protein. The sample has 490,000 or so distinct CDR3 sequences, under 15% seen once. This TCR was recovered from a human donor who donated a stem cell graft to a child with combined immunodeficiency. The specimen comprised PBMCs from the stem cell graft donor, sampled from the stem cell graft. This chain uses TRBV4-3 with TRBJ1-2; possibly TRBD1 for D (5 bases). The CDR3 bases are TGCGCCAGCAGCCAAGAGGTTCCAGCAGGGAACTATGGCTACACCTTC. This gives the protein CASSQEVPAGNYGYTF.